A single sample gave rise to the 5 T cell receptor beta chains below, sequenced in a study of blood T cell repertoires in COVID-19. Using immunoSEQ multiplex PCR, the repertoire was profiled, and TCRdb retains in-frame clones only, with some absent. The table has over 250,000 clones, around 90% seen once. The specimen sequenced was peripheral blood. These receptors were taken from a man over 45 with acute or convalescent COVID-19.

CDR3 in amino acids: CASSQERGTEAFF. The DNA for the CDR3 is TGTGCCAGCAGCCAAGAACGGGGCACTGAAGCTTTCTTT. The chain joins TRBV3-1 (or the pseudogene TRBV3-2) to TRBJ1-1; no clear D. The CDR3 covers 13 residues. Germline loops: CDR1 LGHDT, CDR2 YNNKEL (reference sequence). Trimming shortened V by 0 bases and J by 4 bases, and 6 bases separated the two germline ends.

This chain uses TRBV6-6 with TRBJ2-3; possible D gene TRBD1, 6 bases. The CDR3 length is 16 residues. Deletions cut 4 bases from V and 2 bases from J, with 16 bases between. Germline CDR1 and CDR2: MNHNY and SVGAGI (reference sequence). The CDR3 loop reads CASSSTGTRYTDTQYF. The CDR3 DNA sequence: TGTGCCAGCAGTTCTACCGGGACACGCTACACAGATACGCAGTATTTT.

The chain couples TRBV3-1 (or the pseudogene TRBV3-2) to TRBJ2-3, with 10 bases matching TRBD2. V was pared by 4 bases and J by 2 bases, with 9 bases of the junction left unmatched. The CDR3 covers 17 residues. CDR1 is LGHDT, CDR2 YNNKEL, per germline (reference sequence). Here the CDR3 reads CASSPSFSGGHTDTQYF. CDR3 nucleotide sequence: TGTGCCAGCAGCCCTTCTTTTAGCGGGGGGCACACAGATACGCAGTATTTT.

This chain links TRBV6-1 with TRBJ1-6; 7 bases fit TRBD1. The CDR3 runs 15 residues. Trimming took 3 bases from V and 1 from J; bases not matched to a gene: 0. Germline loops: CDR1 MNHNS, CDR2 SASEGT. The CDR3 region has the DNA TGTGCCAGCAGTGAGACAGGGTCCTATAATTCACCCCTCCACTTT. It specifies CASSETGSYNSPLHF.

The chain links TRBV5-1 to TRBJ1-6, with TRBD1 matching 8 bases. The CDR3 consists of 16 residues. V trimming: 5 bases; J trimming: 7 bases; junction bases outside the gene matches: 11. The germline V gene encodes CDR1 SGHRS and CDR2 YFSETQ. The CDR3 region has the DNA TGCGCCAGCAGAACTAACCCGGGACAGGAGAATTCACCCCTCCACTTT. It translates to CASRTNPGQENSPLHF.